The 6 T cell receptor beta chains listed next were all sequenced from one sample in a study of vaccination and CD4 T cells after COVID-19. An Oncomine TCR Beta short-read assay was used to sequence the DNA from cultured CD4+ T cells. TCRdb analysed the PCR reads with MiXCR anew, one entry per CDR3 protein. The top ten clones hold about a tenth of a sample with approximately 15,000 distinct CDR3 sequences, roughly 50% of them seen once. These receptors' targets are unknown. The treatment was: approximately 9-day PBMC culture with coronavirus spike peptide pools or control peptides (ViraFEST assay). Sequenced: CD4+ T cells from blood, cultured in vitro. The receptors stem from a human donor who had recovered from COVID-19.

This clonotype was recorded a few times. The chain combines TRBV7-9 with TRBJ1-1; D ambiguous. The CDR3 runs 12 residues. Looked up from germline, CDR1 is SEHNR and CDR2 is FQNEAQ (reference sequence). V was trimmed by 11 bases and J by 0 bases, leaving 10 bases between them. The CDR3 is CAGGLMNTEAFF. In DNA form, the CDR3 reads TGTGCCGGCGGTCTCATGAACACTGAAGCTTTCTTT. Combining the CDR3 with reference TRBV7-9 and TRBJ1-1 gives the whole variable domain DTGVSQNPRHKITKRGQNVTFRCDPISEHNRLYWYRQTLGQGPEFLTYFQNEAQLEKSRLLSDRFSAERPKGSFSTLEIQRTEQGDSAMYLCAGGLMNTEAFFGQGTRLTVV.

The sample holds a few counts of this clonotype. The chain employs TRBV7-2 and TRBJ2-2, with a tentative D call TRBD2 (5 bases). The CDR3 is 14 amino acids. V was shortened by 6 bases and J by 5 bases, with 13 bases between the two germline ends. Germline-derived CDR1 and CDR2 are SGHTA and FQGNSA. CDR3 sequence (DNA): TGTGCCAGCAGGCCAGGAGGCGGAACCGGGGAGCTGTTTTTT. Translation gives CASRPGGGTGELFF. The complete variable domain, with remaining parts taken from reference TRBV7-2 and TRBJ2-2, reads GAGVSQSPSNKVTEKGKDVELRCDPISGHTALYWYRQSLGQGLEFLIYFQGNSAPDKSGLPSDRFSAERTGGSVSTLTIQRTQQEDSAVYLCASRPGGGTGELFFGEGSRLTVL.

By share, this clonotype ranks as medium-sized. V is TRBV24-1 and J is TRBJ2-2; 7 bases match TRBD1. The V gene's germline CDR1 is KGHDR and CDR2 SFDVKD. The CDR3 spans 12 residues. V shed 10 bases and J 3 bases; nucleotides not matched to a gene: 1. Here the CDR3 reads CATTGYTGELFF. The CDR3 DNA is TGTGCCACGACAGGGTACACCGGGGAGCTGTTTTTT.

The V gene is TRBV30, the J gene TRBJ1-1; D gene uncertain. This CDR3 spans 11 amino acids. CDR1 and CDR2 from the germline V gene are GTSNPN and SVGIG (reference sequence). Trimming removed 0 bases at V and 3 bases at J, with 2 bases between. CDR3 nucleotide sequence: TGTGCCTGGAGTGTCTACACTGAAGCTTTCTTT. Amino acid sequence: CAWSVYTEAFF.

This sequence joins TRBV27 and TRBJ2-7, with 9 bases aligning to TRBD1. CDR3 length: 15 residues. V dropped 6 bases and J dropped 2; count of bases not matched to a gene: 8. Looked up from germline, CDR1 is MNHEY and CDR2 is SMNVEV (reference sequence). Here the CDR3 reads CASSLLGQGTYEQYF. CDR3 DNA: TGTGCCAGCAGCCTGCTGGGACAGGGTACCTACGAGCAGTACTTC.

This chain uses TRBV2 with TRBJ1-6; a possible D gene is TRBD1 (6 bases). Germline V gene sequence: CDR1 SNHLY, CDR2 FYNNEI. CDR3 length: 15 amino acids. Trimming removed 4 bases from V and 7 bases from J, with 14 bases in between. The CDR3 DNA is TGTGCCAGCAGTGGGGCAGGGGCGCAGAATTCACCCCTCCACTTT. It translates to CASSGAGAQNSPLHF.